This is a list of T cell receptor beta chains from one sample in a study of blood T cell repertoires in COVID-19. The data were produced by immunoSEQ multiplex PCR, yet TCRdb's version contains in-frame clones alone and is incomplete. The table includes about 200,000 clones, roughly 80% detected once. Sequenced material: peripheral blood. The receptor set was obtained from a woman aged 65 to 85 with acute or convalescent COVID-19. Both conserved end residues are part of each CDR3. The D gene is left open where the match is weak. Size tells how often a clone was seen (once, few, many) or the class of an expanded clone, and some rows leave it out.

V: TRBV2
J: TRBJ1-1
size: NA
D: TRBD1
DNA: TGTGCCAGTGGACAGGCCACTGAAGCTTTCTTT
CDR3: CASGQATEAFF

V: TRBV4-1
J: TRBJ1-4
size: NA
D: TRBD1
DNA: TGCGCCAGCAGCCAAGATTTAGAAGGCACAGGGGGCAGTGAAAAACTGTTTTTT
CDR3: CASSQDLEGTGGSEKLFF

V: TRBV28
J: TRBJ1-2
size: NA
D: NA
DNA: TGTGCCATAAGAGCTGTGGACTATGGCTACACCTTC
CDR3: CAIRAVDYGYTF

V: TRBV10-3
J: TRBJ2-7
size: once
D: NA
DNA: TGTGCCATCAGCGCCGCAACAGGGTCCTACGAGCAGTACTTC
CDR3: CAISAATGSYEQYF

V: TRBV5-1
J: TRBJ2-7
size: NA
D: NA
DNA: TGCGCCAGCAGCTGGACACTAAGCTACGAGCAGTACTTC
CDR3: CASSWTLSYEQYF

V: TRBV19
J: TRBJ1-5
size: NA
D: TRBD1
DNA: TGTGCCAGTAGGGGACAGGGGGTTTCCAATCAGCCCCAGCATTTT
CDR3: CASRGQGVSNQPQHF

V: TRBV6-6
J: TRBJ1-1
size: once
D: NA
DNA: TGTGCCAGCAGTCGGACAGCCATGAACACTGAAGCTTTCTTT
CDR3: CASSRTAMNTEAFF

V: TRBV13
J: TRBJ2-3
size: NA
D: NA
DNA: TGTGCCAGCAGCTTCAACTCGTTCGGTCTCGATACGCAGTATTTT
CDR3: CASSFNSFGLDTQYF

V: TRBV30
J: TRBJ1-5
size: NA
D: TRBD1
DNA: TGTGCCTGGAGTGACCAACTCGGACAGGGGGGCCGGGGGCCCCAGCATTTT
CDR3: CAWSDQLGQGGRGPQHF

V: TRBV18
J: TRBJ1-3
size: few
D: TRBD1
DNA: TGTGCCAGCTCACCAACAGGGGATTCTGGAAACACCATATATTTT
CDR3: CASSPTGDSGNTIYF

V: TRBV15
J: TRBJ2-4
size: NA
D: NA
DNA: TGTGCCACCAGCAGAGATCGGGTGGTGGACATTCAGTACTTC
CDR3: CATSRDRVVDIQYF

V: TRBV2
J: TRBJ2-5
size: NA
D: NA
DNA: TGTGCCAGCAGTGGATCTAGCCTAGAGACCCAGTACTTC
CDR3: CASSGSSLETQYF

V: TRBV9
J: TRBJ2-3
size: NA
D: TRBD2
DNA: TGTGCCAGCAGCCCCGGGACTAGCGGGGGTTGGCCCCCTAGCACAGATACGCAGTATTTT
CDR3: CASSPGTSGGWPPSTDTQYF

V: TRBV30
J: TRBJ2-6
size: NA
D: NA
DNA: TGTGCCTGGAGTGTATATTCAGGGGCCGGGGCCAACGTCCTGACTTTC
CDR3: CAWSVYSGAGANVLTF

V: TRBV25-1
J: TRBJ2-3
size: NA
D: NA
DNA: TGTGCCAGCAGTAATTTGGCTTGGCAGGGGACAGATACGCAGTATTTT
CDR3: CASSNLAWQGTDTQYF

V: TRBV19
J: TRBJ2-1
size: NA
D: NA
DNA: TGTGCCCACAGCTCCTACAATGAGCAGTTCTTC
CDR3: CAHSSYNEQFF

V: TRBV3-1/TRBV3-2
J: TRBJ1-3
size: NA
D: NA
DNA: TGTGCCAGCAGACTCAGGGACACCATATATTTT
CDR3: CASRLRDTIYF

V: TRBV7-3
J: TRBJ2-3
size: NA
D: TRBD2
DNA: TGTGCCAGCAGCCTCCTGGGGGGGTGGACAGATACGCAGTATTTT
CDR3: CASSLLGGWTDTQYF

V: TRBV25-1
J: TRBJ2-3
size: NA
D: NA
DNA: TGTGCCAGCAGTGAAAGGGGGAGAGATACGCAGTATTTT
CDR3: CASSERGRDTQYF

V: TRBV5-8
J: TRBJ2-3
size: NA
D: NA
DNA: TGTGCCAGCAGCTTGTCACGATCAACTCAGTATTTT
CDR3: CASSLSRSTQYF

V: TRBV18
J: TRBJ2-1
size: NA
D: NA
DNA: TGTGCCAGCTCCCCACTACGAGACAGAGACAATGAGCAGTTCTTC
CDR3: CASSPLRDRDNEQFF

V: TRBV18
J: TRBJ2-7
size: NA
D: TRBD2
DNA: TGTGCCAGCTTCAGCGGGAGCCCCTACGAGCAGTACTTC
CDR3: CASFSGSPYEQYF

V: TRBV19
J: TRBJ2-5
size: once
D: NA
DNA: TGTGCCAGTAGTATAACGGACCAAGAGACCCAGTACTTC
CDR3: CASSITDQETQYF

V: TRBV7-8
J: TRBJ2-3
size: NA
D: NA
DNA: TGTGCCAGCAGCCCCGGTCCTAGCACAGATACGCAGTATTTT
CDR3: CASSPGPSTDTQYF

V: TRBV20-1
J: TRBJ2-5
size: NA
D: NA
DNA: TGCAGTGCTGGTAGCGAGACCCAGTACTTC
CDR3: CSAGSETQYF

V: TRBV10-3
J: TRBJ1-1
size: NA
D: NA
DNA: TGTGCCATCAGCGGAATTCGCGCGGAGACTGAAGCTTTCTTT
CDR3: CAISGIRAETEAFF

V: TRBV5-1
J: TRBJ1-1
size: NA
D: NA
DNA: TGCGCCAGCAGCTCCCCGGCGGCCATGAACACTGAAGCTTTCTTT
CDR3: CASSSPAAMNTEAFF

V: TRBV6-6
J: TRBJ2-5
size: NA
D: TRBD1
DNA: TGTGCCAGCAGTGGACAGGGATGGAAAGAGACCCAGTACTTC
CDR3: CASSGQGWKETQYF

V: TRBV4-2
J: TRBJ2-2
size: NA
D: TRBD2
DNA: TGTGCCAGCAGCAACCTAGCGGGAGACGTCACCGGGGAGCTGTTTTTT
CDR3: CASSNLAGDVTGELFF

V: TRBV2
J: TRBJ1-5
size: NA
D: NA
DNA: TGTGCCAGCAGTTCGGAGGGCAGCAATCAGCCCCAGCATTTT
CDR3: CASSSEGSNQPQHF

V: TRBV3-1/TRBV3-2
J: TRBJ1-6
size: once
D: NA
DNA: TGTGCCAGCAGTGTGGAGGTGTGGGCTTCACCCCTCCACTTT
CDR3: CASSVEVWASPLHF

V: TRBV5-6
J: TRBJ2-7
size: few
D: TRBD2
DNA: TGTGCCAGCAGGGCCCGCGGCACTAGCGGGAGGGTCTACGAGCAGTACTTC
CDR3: CASRARGTSGRVYEQYF

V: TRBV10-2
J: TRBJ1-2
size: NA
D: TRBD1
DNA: TGCGCCAGCAGTGAGTTCCCAGGGGGCTATGGCTACACCTTC
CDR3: CASSEFPGGYGYTF

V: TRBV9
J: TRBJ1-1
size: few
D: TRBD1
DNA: TGTGCCAGCAGCGGCGGACAGGGCACTGAAGCTTTCTTT
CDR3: CASSGGQGTEAFF

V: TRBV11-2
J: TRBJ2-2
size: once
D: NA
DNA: TGTGCCAGCAGCTTAGGGCTAGCGCACACCGGGGAGCTGTTTTTT
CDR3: CASSLGLAHTGELFF

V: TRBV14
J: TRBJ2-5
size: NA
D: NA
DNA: TGTGCCAGCAGCCACCTGGACAGGGAGGGGACCCAGTACTTC
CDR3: CASSHLDREGTQYF

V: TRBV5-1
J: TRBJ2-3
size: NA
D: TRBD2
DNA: TGCGCCAGCAGCTTGGCGGGACTAGCGGGAGTGGATACGCAGTATTTT
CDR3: CASSLAGLAGVDTQYF

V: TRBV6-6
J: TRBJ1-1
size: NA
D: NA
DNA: TGTGCCAGCAGACCCTCGGGGGGCACTGAAGCTTTCTTT
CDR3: CASRPSGGTEAFF

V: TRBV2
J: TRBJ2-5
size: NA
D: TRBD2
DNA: TGTGCCAGCTCCGAGCTAGCGGGAACCCAAGAGACCCAGTACTTC
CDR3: CASSELAGTQETQYF

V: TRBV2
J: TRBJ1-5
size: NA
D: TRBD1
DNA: TGTGCCAGCAGTACGGGACAGGGCGGGAATCAGCCCCAGCATTTT
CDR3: CASSTGQGGNQPQHF

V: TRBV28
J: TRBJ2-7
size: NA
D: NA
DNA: TGTGCCAGCAGAATAGGAGGGGCCTACGAGCAGTACTTC
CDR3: CASRIGGAYEQYF

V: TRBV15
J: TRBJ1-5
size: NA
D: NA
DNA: TGTGCCACCAGCAGAGATACAGGGCCGAATCAGCCCCAGCATTTT
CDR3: CATSRDTGPNQPQHF

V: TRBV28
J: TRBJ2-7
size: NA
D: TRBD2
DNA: TGTGCCAGCGTCCATAGCGGGAGCTTGCACGAGCAGTACTTC
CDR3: CASVHSGSLHEQYF

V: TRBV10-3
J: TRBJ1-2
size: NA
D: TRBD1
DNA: TGTGCCATCAGTGAGCCGACAGGGCCCGATGGCTACACCTTC
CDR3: CAISEPTGPDGYTF

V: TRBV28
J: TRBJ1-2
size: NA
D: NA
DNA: TGTGCCAGCATGTGGAGGCGTCTAAACTATGGCTACACCTTC
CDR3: CASMWRRLNYGYTF

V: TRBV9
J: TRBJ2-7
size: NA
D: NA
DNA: TGTGCCAGCAGCGTAACAGTGGACTCCTACGAGCAGTACTTC
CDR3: CASSVTVDSYEQYF

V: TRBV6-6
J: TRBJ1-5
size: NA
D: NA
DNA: TGTGCCGCGGATTCGGCAGGCCGCGGGCAGCCCCAGCATTTT
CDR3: CAADSAGRGQPQHF

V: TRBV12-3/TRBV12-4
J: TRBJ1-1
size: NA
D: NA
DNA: TGTGCCAGCAGTTGGGGCAGATACACTGAAGCTTTCTTT
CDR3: CASSWGRYTEAFF

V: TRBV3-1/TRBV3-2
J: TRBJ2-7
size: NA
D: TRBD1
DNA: TGTGCCAGCAGTTCGTCCGGGACAGGGGTTTACGAGCAGTACTTC
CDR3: CASSSSGTGVYEQYF